This T cell receptor beta chain was documented in a study of cytomegalovirus exposure and HLA in healthy donors. On the study more broadly: As an earlier analysis found, some 170 million T cells yielded about 120 million unique TCR beta sequences. Broader study findings: Overall, 164 TCR beta chains were annotated as cytomegalovirus-associated.

The CDR3 totals 14 residues. In germline, CDR1 is SGHRS, CDR2 YFSETQ. Note on this clone: Its antigen is unidentified.

PCR primers comprised 60 Vbeta and 13 Jbeta primers. The method was immunoSEQ multiplex PCR; TCRdb's version includes in-frame clones alone and lacks a portion of them. Of some 190,000 clones in the sample, approximately 84% are singletons; the top ten hold 1.2% to 1.5%. The clonotype was recovered from a girl aged 10 to 17 in good health and CMV-seropositive. The chain is built from TRBV5-1 and TRBJ2-5; 9 bases fit TRBD1. The end of the DNA fits TRBJ2-7 better, so the J call may be wrong. The sequenced sample was PBMCs. In nucleotides, the CDR3 is TGCGCCAGCAGCCGGGACAGGGCTGCCTACGAGCAGTACTTC. This gives the protein CASSRDRAAYEQYF.